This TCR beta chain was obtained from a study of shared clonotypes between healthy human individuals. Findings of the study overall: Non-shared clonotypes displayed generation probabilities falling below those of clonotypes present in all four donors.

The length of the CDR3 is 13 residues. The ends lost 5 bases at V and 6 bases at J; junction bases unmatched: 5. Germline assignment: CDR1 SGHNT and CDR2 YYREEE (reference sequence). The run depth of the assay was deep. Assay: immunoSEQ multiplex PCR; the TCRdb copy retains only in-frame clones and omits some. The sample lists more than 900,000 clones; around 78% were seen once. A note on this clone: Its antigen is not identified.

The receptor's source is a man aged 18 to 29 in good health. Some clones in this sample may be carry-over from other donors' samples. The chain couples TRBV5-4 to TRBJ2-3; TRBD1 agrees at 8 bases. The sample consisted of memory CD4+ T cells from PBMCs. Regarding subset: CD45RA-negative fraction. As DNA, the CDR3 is TGTGCCAGCAGAGGTACAGGGGGGGATACGCAGTATTTT. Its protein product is CASRGTGGDTQYF.